This T cell receptor beta chain comes out of a study of shared clonotypes between healthy human individuals. As for the study in general: Per donor, CD8 memory used one plate, CD8 naive used two, CD4 memory used three and CD4 naive used three.

At the deep level, the assay was run. Measured with immunoSEQ multiplex PCR; TCRdb has only the in-frame clones, and not every one. The table has 2,500,000 or so clones, roughly 92% seen once; the top ten hold about 0.41%. This sequence originates from a man aged 18 to 29 in good health. Some clones in this sample may be carry-over from other donors' samples. Sequences were obtained from naive CD4+ T cells from PBMCs. The subset was: CD45RA+ positively selected.

CDR3 loop: CASSQELAGDNEQFF. CDR3 nucleotide sequence: TGTGCCAGCAGCCAAGAACTAGCGGGGGACAATGAGCAGTTCTTC. The rearrangement joins TRBV4-2 to TRBJ2-1; 11 bases match TRBD2. Germline V CDR1 and CDR2: LGHNA, YNFKEQ. V shed 0 bases and J 5 bases; nucleotides not matched to a gene: 0. CDR3 length equals 15 residues.